A single TCR beta chain is shown here with its context. The data derive from a study of PD-1 blockade in mismatch repair-deficient tumors. Libraries were prepared by immunoSEQ multiplex PCR; TCRdb keeps only in-frame clonotypes and omits some of them. The sample records just under 80,000 clones, roughly 80% being singletons. The source of this sequence is an adult with mismatch repair-deficient cancer. Specimen: peripheral blood, collected 44 weeks after starting pembrolizumab.

CDR3 DNA sequence: TGTGCCAGCTCACTCTACCAGGGGGCAAACACCGGGGAGCTGTTTTTT. Amino acid sequence: CASSLYQGANTGELFF. This chain connects TRBV18 to TRBJ2-2, with 8 bases that match TRBD1. The CDR3 runs 16 residues. The J segment lost 2 bases and the V segment lost 4 bases, leaving 6 bases of the junction unmatched. In germline, CDR1 is KGHSH, CDR2 LQKENI.